A single TCR beta chain is shown here with its context. The data were obtained in a study of somatic mutations in cytotoxic T cells in rheumatoid arthritis. V was trimmed by 0 bases and J by 0 bases, leaving 9 bases between them. Germline CDR1 and CDR2: SGHRS and YFSETQ. This CDR3 has 15 residues. The assay was immunoSEQ multiplex PCR, and TCRdb's table has in-frame clones only and misses some. The table shows about 17,000 clones, with 70% to 85% occurring only once. The source material was CD8+ T cells sorted from blood. The gene calls are TRBV5-1 and TRBJ1-1, with a weak D call TRBD1 (5 bases). The clonotype originates from an adult with rheumatoid arthritis. The CDR3 DNA follows: TGCGCCAGCAGCTTGGAGGGACCCCTGAACACTGAAGCTTTCTTT. It specifies CASSLEGPLNTEAFF.